This T cell receptor beta chain derives from a study of identical twins (dated by TCRdb to about 2016). Study-wide context: To test whether fetal clonotypes persist, the study used deep sequencing on TCR alpha and beta repertoires from monozygotic twins, unrelated adults of various ages, and cord blood. To rule out contamination, the twin experiments were replicated at different times with different library preparation protocols. Study-wide conclusions, independent of this receptor: Invariant T cells such as MAIT and iNKT could partly confound zero-insertion analyses, though diverse VJ usage argued against this for most clonotypes. Because the same donors could not be followed over many years, the conclusions depended on cross-sectional statistical analysis. Abundant cord blood beta clonotypes carried fewer insertions; young adult naive repertoires showed a weaker similar trend, while memory repertoires showed none. A weaker excess of twin sharing was found in beta out-of-frame sequences because the signal-to-noise ratio was lowered by fewer shared sequences. Out-of-frame TCR alpha sequences shared between twins showed an excess of low generation-probability sequences compared with coincidental sharing between unrelated individuals. Out-of-frame TCR alpha sharing in monozygotic twins was systematically underestimated by recombination models, whereas sharing between unrelated individuals was in agreement with the recombination models.

Library creation used 5' RACE. The run used an Illumina HiSeq 2000. Template switching introduced a universal primer binding site; the final cDNA contained a unique molecular identifier, enabling accurate counting of TCR cDNA molecules. Specific primers in the conserved constant-segment region were used to synthesize first-strand cDNA for the TCR alpha and beta chains. Each cDNA library was double barcoded, with a SMART-Mk sample barcode plus Illumina barcodes, to control for contamination. TruSeq adapter sequences along with Illumina sample barcodes were introduced in two successive PCR steps. Sequencing of the TCR alpha and beta cDNA libraries was done on the Illumina HiSeq platform using custom primers. For the original study's pipeline: Unique molecular identifiers were extracted from raw reads with MiGEC, and CDR3 positions were determined with MiXCR. For each individual, recombination models were inferred using an EM algorithm with the repgenHMM and IGoR tools. The tcR package in R was used for shared clonotype analysis, with sharing normalized by the product of cloneset sizes. To study raw recombination without the effects of thymic and clonal selection, out-of-frame nonproductive sequences were analyzed. TCRdb trimmed the raw reads at Q25, called clones with MiXCR and kept productive beta chains. Each record represents a unique CDR3 protein, reported with the most common genes and DNA among its rows. The V and J calls follow TCRdb's processing rather than the paper's. For this sample the table gives 350,000 to 450,000 distinct CDR3 sequences, of which about 18% were detected only once. The leading ten clones occupy approximately 12% of the sample.

All donors were healthy Caucasians. The study also sequenced three unrelated non-twin adults: a male aged 18 to 30, a male aged 50 to 60 and a female aged 50 to 60. Miltenyi CD45RO+ enrichment and human naive T-cell isolation kits were used to isolate memory (CD45RO+) and naive T cells from PBMC. Of note for this clonotype: Its antigen has not been determined. No clone much larger than this one lies a single base away; base qualities are absent.

CDR1 and CDR2 are read off the germline V gene (reference sequence) as SGHKS and YYEKEE. For this chain, trimming is 4 bases at the V end and 5 bases at the J end, and the number of junction bases without a gene match is 9. From its cysteine to its phenylalanine, the CDR3 spans 16 amino acids. CDR3 DNA only is kept here, 48 bases in frame from base 1. The clonotype was recovered from a man between 45 and 60 years old in good health. The sequenced sample was naive T cells sorted from blood. In light of the paper, this sample's cell subset or site label describes: cells isolated with a human naive T-cell isolation kit. This sequence uses TRBV5-5 and TRBJ1-6, with TRBD1 matching 7 junction bases. The bases are TGTGCCAGCAGCCGTCCGACAGGGCAAAATAATTCACCCCTCCACTTT. Its translation is CASSRPTGQNNSPLHF.